This TCR beta chain was sequenced during a study of monozygotic twins with inflammatory bowel disease. Study-wide points: The authors note that differing immunosuppressive treatments may have added variability to patient repertoires. Lower TCRbeta diversity (inverse Simpson) was seen in IBD patients than in healthy co-twins. IBD patients share fewer clonotypes with other people than healthy twins do, especially with disease activity.

Regarding this clonotype: Antigen specificity is unknown.

TCRdb re-called the 5' RACE reads; every CDR3 protein appears as one record, without DNA. Recorded here are a few hundred thousand distinct CDR3 sequences; the top ten clones represent approximately 1.5%. This CDR3 comprises 15 residues. From germline, CDR1 is SGHRS and CDR2 YFSETQ. Skipping T cell sorting, the study isolated total RNA directly from whole blood. This chain links TRBV5-1 with TRBJ1-1; TCRdb's D gene call, TRBD1, goes unchecked for lack of DNA. Source material: blood. The source is a human donor with ulcerative colitis or Crohn's disease, or a healthy co-twin of an affected twin (not recorded which). This chain's CDR3 is CASSFGDRRDTEAFF. The complete variable domain, with remaining parts taken from reference TRBV5-1 and TRBJ1-1, reads KAGVTQTPRYLIKTRGQQVTLSCSPISGHRSVSWYQQTPGQGLQFLFEYFSETQRNKGNFPGRFSGRQFSNSRSEMNVSTLELGDSALYLCASSFGDRRDTEAFFGQGTRLTVV.